This T cell receptor (beta chain) was obtained from a study of T-cell memory formation after mild COVID-19. Study in general: Largely donor-specific sequence clusters came from a couple of donors. Study-wide points: Confirmation of SARS-CoV-2 specificity was lacking for second-wave clones peaking day 37. Certain responding clones were present in pre-infection memory, suggesting participation of cross-reactive memory. Contracting CD4+ clones were located mainly in CM and EM, and CD8+ clones in EMRA.

TCRdb ran MiXCR on the 5' RACE reads and lists one entry per CDR3 protein. Among around 35,000 distinct CDR3 sequences listed, approximately 8.3% were seen once. The trim removed 0 bases at V and 4 bases at J, leaving 2 bases unmatched. The CDR3 spans 14 residues. The germline V gene encodes CDR1 DFQATT and CDR2 SNEGSKA (reference sequence). Ten or more counts support this clonotype. What it binds is not known. The sequencing sample was made of PBMCs or a T cell subset sorted from them (not recorded which). The TCR comes from a man younger than 30 who had mild COVID-19 (a few samples of this study predate the infection). Cell type and time point are not known. The gene calls are TRBV20-1 and TRBJ2-2, with 7 bases that match TRBD1. CDR3 region: CSAREEGATGELFF. The CDR3 bases are TGCAGTGCTAGAGAAGAGGGGGCCACCGGGGAGCTGTTTTTT.